A single sample gave rise to the 9 T cell receptor beta chains below, sequenced in a study of CD8 T cells in ankylosing spondylitis. Overall study results and limits: Roughly eight highly homologous variants made up a TCR beta motif that seemed to typify ankylosing spondylitis blood.

TCRdb reprocessed the 5' RACE reads via MiXCR and lists one record per CDR3 protein. The table includes roughly 220,000 distinct CDR3 sequences, around 17% detected once. These receptors are not linked to any known antigen. The specimen sequenced was blood, either unsorted or a sorted T cell fraction (not recorded which). The receptor set was obtained from a male donor with ankylosing spondylitis.

The chain carries TRBV6-5 and TRBJ1-2; the D is unclear. V was shortened by 2 bases and J by 4 bases, with 11 bases between the two germline ends. The V gene's germline CDR1 is MNHEY and CDR2 SVGAGI. The CDR3 is made up of 14 amino acids. CDR3 bases: TGTGCCAGCAGTTACCTCAAGATGGGCTATGGCTACACCTTC. Translated, it gives CASSYLKMGYGYTF.

The V call is TRBV29-1, the J call TRBJ1-5; 12 positions match TRBD1. Looked up from germline, CDR1 is SQVTM and CDR2 is ANQGSEA. The trim removed 2 bases at V and 0 bases at J, leaving 8 bases unmatched. The CDR3 has 18 residues. The CDR3 DNA is TGCAGCGTTGAATCTGGGACAGGGGGCCTCTCTAGCAATCAGCCCCAGCATTTT. This codes for CSVESGTGGLSSNQPQHF.

In its sample, this clonotype was seen a few times. The gene calls are TRBV12-3 or TRBV12-4 and TRBJ1-5, with D possibly TRBD1 on 6 matching bases. This CDR3 has 14 amino acids. V dropped 3 bases and J dropped 4 bases, with 10 bases sitting between them. The CDR3 region is CASSFMGANQPQHF. The DNA of the CDR3 is TGTGCCAGCAGTTTCATGGGGGCTAATCAGCCCCAGCATTTT.

This clonotype has only a few counts. The rearrangement joins TRBV4-1 to TRBJ2-1; TRBD2 matches at 7 bases. CDR3 length: 15 amino acids. V was clipped by 0 bases and J by 7 bases; unmatched bases: 6. Germline V gene data show CDR1 as MGHRA and CDR2 as YSYEKL. The CDR3 DNA is TGCGCCAGCAGCCAAGAGTTGGGCGGGAGAAATGAGCAGTTCTTC. Its protein is CASSQELGGRNEQFF.

The chain has TRBV7-6 and TRBJ2-1; 9 positions match TRBD2. Germline V gene sequence: CDR1 SGHVS, CDR2 FNYEAQ. CDR3 length: 18 amino acids. Trimming at V came to 5 bases and at J to 8 bases, leaving 19 bases not matched to a gene. In nucleotides, the CDR3 is TGTGCCAGCAGCCCCGGACTTTGGGGCGGGAGGGCGACAGATGAGCAGTTCTTC. This encodes CASSPGLWGGRATDEQFF.

This chain connects TRBV3-1 to TRBJ1-2, with D maybe TRBD1 (6 bases). The CDR3 spans 18 residues. V shed 1 base and J shed 4 bases, with 22 bases lying between them. Germline-derived CDR1 and CDR2 are LGHDT and YNNKEL (reference sequence). The CDR3 bases are TGTGCCAGCAGCCAAGCCCCAGTGGGGGCAGACGACGGCTATGGCTACACCTTC. It encodes CASSQAPVGADDGYGYTF.

This clonotype has just a few counts. The chain recombines TRBV7-8 with TRBJ2-3, with unresolved D. The CDR3 is 15 amino acids. V was clipped by 1 base and J by 0 bases, with 8 bases between them. Germline-derived CDR1 and CDR2 are SGHVS and FQNEAQ. CDR3 bases: TGTGCCAGCAGCTTAGGGGCCCTTAGCACAGATACGCAGTATTTT. Protein product: CASSLGALSTDTQYF.

In this sample, this clonotype turned up many times. V usage is TRBV7-9 and J usage is TRBJ2-1; 10 positions match TRBD2. The germline gives CDR1 SEHNR, CDR2 FQNEAQ (reference sequence). V gave up 4 bases and J gave up 7 bases; unmatched junction bases: 7. The CDR3 length is 15 residues. In DNA form, the CDR3 reads TGTGCCAGCAGCTCTCTTCTAGCGGGAGAAAATGAGCAGTTCTTC. This codes for CASSSLLAGENEQFF.

This clonotype showed up many times. The genes are TRBV24-1 and TRBJ2-1; no definite D call. CDR1 is KGHDR and CDR2 is SFDVKD in the germline V gene. V was pared by 0 bases and J by 6 bases, with 5 bases between. This CDR3 is 13 amino acids long. The CDR3 DNA is TGTGCCACCAGTGATTTGCCAGGCAATGAGCAGTTCTTC. Its protein product is CATSDLPGNEQFF.